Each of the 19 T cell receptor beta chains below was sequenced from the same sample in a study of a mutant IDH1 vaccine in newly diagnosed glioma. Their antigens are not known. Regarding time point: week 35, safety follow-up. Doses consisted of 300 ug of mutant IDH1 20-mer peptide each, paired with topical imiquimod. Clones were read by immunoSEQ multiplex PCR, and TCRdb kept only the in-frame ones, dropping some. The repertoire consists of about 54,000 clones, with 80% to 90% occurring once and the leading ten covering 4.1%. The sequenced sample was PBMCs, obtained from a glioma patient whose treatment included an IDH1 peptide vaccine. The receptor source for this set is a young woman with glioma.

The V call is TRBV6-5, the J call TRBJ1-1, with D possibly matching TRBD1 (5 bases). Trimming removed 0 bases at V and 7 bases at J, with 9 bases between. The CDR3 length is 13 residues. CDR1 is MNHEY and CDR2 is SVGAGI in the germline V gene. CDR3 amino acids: CASSYSGADEAFF. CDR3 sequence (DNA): TGTGCCAGCAGTTACTCTGGGGCGGATGAAGCTTTCTTT.

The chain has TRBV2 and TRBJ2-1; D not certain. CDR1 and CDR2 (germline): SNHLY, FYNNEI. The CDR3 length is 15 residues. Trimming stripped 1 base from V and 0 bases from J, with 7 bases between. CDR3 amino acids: CASSEDRISYNEQFF. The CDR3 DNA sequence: TGTGCCAGCAGTGAAGACCGTATCTCCTACAATGAGCAGTTCTTC.

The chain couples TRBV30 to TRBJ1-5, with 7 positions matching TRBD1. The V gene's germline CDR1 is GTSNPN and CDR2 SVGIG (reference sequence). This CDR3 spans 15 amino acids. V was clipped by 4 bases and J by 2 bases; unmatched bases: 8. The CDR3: CAWKLGGRGNQPQHF. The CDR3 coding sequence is TGTGCCTGGAAGTTAGGGGGCCGGGGCAATCAGCCCCAGCATTTT. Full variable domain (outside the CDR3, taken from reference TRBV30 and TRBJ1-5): SQTIHQWPATLVQPVGSPLSLECTVEGTSNPNLYWYRQAAGRGLQLLFYSVGIGQISSEVPQNLSASRPQDRQFILSSKKLLLSDSGFYLCAWKLGGRGNQPQHFGDGTRLSIL.

CDR3 residues: CASSQEGTGTEAFF. DNA of the CDR3: TGCGCCAGCAGCCAAGAAGGGACAGGCACTGAAGCTTTCTTT. This chain links TRBV4-3 with TRBJ1-1; 8 nucleotides match TRBD1. V was pared by 0 bases and J by 4 bases, with 1 base of the junction left unmatched. The CDR3 has 14 amino acids. Germline V gene data show CDR1 as LGHNA and CDR2 as YSLEER.

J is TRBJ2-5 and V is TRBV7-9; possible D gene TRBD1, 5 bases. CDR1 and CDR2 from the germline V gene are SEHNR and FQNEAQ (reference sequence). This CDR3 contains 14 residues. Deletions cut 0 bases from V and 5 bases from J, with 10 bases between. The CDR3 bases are TGTGCCAGCAGCTTAGCTAAGGGGCAGGAGACCCAGTACTTC. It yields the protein CASSLAKGQETQYF.

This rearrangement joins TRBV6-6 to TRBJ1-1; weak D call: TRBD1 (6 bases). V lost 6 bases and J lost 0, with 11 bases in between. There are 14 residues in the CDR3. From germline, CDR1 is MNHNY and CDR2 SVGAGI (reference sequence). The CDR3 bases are TGTGCCAGCAGACAGGGTGGGGTGAACACTGAAGCTTTCTTT. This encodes CASRQGGVNTEAFF.

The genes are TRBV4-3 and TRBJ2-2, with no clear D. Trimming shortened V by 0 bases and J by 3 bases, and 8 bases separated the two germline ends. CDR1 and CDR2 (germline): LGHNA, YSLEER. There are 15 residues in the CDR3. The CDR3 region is CASSQDSGHTGELFF. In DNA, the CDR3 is TGCGCCAGCAGCCAAGATTCGGGTCACACCGGGGAGCTGTTTTTT.

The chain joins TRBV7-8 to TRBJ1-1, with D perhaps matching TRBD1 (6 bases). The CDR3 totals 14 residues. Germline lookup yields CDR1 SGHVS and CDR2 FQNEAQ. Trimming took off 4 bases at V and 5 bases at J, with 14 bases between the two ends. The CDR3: CASSSRAGVTEAFF. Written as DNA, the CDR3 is TGTGCCAGCAGCTCCCGAGCAGGGGTAACTGAAGCTTTCTTT.

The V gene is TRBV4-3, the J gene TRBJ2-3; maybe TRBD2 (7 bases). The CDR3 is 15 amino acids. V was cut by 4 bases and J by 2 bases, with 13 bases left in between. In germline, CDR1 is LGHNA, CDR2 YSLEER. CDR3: CASSPRGAYTDTQYF. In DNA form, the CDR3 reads TGCGCCAGCAGCCCCCGGGGGGCCTACACAGATACGCAGTATTTT.

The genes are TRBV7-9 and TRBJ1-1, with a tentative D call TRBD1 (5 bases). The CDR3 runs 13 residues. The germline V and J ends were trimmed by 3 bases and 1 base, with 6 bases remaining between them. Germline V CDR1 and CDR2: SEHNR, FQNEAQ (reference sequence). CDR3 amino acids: CASSFTGNTEAFF. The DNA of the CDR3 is TGTGCCAGCAGCTTTACAGGGAACACTGAAGCTTTCTTT. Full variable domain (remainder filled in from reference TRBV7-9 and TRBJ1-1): DTGVSQNPRHKITKRGQNVTFRCDPISEHNRLYWYRQTLGQGPEFLTYFQNEAQLEKSRLLSDRFSAERPKGSFSTLEIQRTEQGDSAMYLCASSFTGNTEAFFGQGTRLTVV.

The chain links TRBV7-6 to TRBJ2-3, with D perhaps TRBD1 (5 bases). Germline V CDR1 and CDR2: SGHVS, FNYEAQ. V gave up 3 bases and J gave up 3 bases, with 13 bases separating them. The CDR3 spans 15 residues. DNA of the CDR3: TGTGCCAGCAGCTTGGTCGCAGGGCGGACAGATACGCAGTATTTT. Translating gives CASSLVAGRTDTQYF.

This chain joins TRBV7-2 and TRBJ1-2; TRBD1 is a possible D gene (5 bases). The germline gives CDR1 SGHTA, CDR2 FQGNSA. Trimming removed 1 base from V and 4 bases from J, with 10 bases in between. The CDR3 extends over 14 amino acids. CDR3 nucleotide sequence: TGTGCCAGCAGCTTAGTCGGGGGGTTCTATGGCTACACCTTC. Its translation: CASSLVGGFYGYTF.

The CDR3 sequence: CASSAIRDRGPLNYGYTF. CDR3 coding DNA: TGTGCCAGCAGCGCCATCCGGGACAGGGGGCCGTTGAACTATGGCTACACCTTC. This rearrangement joins TRBV7-9 to TRBJ1-2; the match to TRBD1 covers 12 bases. The CDR3 has 18 residues. The germline CDR1 and CDR2 sequences are SEHNR and FQNEAQ (reference sequence). V was pared by 5 bases and J by 2 bases, with 12 bases of the junction left unmatched.

This CDR3 is CASSFKAPYNEQFF. The CDR3 region has the DNA TGTGCCAGCAGCTTTAAGGCACCATACAATGAGCAGTTCTTC. This chain links TRBV7-2 with TRBJ2-1, with D hard to call. Per the germline V gene, CDR1 is SGHTA and CDR2 is FQGNSA. Between the trimmed V and J ends, which lost 3 bases and 4 bases, there was a span of 10 bases. The CDR3 loop spans 14 amino acids.

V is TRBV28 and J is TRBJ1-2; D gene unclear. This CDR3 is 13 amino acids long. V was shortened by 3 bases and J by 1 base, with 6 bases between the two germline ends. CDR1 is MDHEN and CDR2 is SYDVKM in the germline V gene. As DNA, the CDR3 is TGTGCCAGCAGTTTGGAGGTTAACTATGGCTACACCTTC. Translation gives CASSLEVNYGYTF.

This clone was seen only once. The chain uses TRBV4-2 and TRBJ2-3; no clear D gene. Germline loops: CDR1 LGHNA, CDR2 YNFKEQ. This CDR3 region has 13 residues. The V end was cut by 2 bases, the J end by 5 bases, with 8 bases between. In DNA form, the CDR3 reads TGTGCCAGCAGCCAAACTGGTGGAGATACGCAGTATTTT. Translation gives CASSQTGGDTQYF.

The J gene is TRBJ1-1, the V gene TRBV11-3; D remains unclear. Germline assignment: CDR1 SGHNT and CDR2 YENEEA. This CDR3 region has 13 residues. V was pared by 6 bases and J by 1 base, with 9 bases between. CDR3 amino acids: CASSFKRNTEAFF. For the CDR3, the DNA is TGTGCCAGCAGTTTTAAGAGGAACACTGAAGCTTTCTTT.

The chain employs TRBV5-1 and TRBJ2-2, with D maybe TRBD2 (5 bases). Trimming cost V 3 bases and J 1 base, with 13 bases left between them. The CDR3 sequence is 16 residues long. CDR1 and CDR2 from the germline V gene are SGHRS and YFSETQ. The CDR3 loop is CASSSLASVNTGELFF. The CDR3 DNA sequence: TGCGCCAGCAGCTCTTTAGCGAGTGTGAACACCGGGGAGCTGTTTTTT.

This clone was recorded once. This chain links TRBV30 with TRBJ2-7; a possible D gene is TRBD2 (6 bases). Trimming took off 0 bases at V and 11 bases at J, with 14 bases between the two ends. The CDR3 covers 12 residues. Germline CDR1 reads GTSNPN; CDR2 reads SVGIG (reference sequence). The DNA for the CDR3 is TGTGCCTGGAGTGTACGGGGCGGGAAGGAGTACTTC. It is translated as CAWSVRGGKEYF.